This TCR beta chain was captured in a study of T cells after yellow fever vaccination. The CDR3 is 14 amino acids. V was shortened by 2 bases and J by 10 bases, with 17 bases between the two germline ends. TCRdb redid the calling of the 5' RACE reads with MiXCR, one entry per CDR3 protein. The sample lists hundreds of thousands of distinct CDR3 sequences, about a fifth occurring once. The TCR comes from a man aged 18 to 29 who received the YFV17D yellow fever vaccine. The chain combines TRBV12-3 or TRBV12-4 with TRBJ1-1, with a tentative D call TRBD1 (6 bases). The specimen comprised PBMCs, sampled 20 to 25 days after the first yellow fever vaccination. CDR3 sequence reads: CASSLRPSGARAFF. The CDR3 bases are TGTGCCAGCAGTTTAAGGCCATCGGGGGCGAGAGCTTTCTTT.